The entry below describes one TCR beta chain. What it recognizes is unknown. The PCR had 60 Vbeta and 13 Jbeta primers. Sequencing used immunoSEQ multiplex PCR; TCRdb keeps in-frame clones, though not all of them. The repertoire has about 82,000 clones, 65% of them found once; the top ten carry about a fifth. The source of the sample is a study of cytomegalovirus exposure and HLA in healthy donors. Study results and caveats: Later genetic work tied a missense DCLRE1C variant to beta-chain V and J trimming. According to an earlier analysis, most TCR beta V segments yielded productive rearrangements about 87% or about 30% of the time.

Germline V gene sequence: CDR1 MNHEY, CDR2 SVGAGI. This CDR3 contains 15 residues. The V segment lost 6 bases and the J segment 0 bases; nucleotides outside the gene matches: 5. Healthy bone marrow donors made up the donors. The chain links TRBV6-5 to TRBJ2-5; 9 bases are shared with TRBD2. This clonotype was obtained from a woman in her forties or fifties in good health and CMV-seropositive. The sequenced sample consisted of PBMCs. The CDR3 nucleotides read TGTGCCAGCAGGGTAGCGGGAGCGTACCAAGAGACCCAGTACTTC. Protein: CASRVAGAYQETQYF.